The count of the clone carrying this T cell receptor (beta chain) is one. Antigen specificity is unknown. The V and J ends lost 7 bases and 7 bases respectively, with 22 bases between them. This CDR3 has 15 residues. From germline, CDR1 is SQVTM and CDR2 ANQGSEA. The sample is drawn from a study of shared clonotypes between healthy human individuals. Overall study context: Each donor's CD8 memory used one plate, CD8 naive two, each CD4 subset three.

Notes on the study in general: Sorted-subset samples were not fully sequenced, rarefaction indicated. Generation probability values for non-shared clonotypes were lower than those for clonotypes shared by all four donors. The authors sampled blood alone, and tissue repertoires likely differ.

Method: immunoSEQ multiplex PCR; TCRdb's copy keeps in-frame clones and lacks some. The sample has some 1.5 million clones; roughly 98% are singletons. This sequence originates from a man aged 25 to 40 in good health. The rearrangement uses TRBV29-1 and TRBJ2-2; TRBD2 is a possible D gene (7 bases). Source material: naive CD4+ T cells sorted from blood. Specified subset: CD45RA+ positively selected. CDR3 sequence: CSAYPKGGAIGELFF. DNA for the CDR3: TGCAGCGCCTACCCCAAGGGGGGGGCAATCGGGGAGCTGTTTTTT.